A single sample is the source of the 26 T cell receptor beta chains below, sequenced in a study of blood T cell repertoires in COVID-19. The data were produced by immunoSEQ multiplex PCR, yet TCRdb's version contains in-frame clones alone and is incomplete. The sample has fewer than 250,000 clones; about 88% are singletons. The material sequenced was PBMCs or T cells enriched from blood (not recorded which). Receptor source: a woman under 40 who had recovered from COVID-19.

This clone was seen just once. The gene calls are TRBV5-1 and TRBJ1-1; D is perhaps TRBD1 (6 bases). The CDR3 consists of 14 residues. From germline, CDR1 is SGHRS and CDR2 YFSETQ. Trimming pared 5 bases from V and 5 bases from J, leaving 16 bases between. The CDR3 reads CASRVGQFETEAFF. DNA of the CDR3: TGCGCCAGCAGGGTAGGACAGTTTGAGACTGAAGCTTTCTTT.

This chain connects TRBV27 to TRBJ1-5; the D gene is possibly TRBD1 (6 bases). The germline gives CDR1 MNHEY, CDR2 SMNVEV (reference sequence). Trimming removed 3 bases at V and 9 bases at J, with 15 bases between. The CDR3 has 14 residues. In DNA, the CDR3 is TGTGCCAGCAGTTTCACAGGGCACCAGCGGCCCCAGCATTTT. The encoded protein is CASSFTGHQRPQHF.

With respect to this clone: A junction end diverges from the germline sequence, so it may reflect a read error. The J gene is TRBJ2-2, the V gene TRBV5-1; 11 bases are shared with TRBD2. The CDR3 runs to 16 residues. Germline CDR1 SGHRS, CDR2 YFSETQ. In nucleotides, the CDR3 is TGCGCCAACAGCTCTTACGGGACTAGCGGCACCGGGGAGCTGTTTTTT. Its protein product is CANSSYGTSGTGELFF.

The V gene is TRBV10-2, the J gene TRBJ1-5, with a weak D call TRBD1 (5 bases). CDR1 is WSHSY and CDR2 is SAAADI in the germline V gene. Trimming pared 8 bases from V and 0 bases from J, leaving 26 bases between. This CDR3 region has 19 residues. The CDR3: CASGRSADRGWTSNQPQHF. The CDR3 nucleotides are TGCGCCAGCGGGAGGTCTGCTGACAGAGGGTGGACTAGCAATCAGCCCCAGCATTTT.

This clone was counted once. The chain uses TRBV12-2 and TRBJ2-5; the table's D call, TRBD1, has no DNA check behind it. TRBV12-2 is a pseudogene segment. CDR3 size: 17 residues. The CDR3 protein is CASRFEQTGPREETQYF. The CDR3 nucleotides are TGTGCAAGTCGCTTCGAACAGACAGGACCTAGGGAAGAGACCCAGTACTTC.

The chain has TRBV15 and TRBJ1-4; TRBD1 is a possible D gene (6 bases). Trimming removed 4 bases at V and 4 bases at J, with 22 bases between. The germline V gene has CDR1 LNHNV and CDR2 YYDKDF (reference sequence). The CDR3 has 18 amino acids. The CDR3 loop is CATSTLMGPGEGNEKLFF. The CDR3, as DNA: TGTGCCACCAGCACCCTGATGGGGCCAGGGGAGGGTAATGAAAAACTGTTTTTT.

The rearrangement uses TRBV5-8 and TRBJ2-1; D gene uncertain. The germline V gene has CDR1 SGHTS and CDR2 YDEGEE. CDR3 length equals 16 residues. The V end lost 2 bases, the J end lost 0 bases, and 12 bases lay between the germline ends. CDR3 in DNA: TGTGCCAGCAGCTTCTATGTCCTTAGCTCCTACAATGAGCAGTTCTTC. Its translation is CASSFYVLSSYNEQFF.

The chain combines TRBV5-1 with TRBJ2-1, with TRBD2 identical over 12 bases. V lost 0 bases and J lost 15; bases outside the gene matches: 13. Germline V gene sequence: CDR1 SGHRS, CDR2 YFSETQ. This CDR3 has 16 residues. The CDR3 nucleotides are TGCGCCAGCAGCTTGGCGGGGTCTAGCGGGGGGGCGGTCCCGTTCTTC. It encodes CASSLAGSSGGAVPFF.

This CDR3 is CASSIAVRQPQHF. CDR3 DNA: TGTGCCAGTAGTATAGCTGTTCGTCAGCCCCAGCATTTT. The chain is built from TRBV19 and TRBJ1-5; D gene ambiguous. With 1 base removed from V and 6 bases from J, the gap between germline ends came to 7 bases. The CDR3 runs to 13 residues. CDR1 and CDR2 from the germline V gene are LNHDA and SQIVND (reference sequence).

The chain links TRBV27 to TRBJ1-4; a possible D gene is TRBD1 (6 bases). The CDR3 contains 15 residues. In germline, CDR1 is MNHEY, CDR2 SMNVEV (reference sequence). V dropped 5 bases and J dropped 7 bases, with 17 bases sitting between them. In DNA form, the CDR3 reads TGTGCCAGCAGTCCCCGACAGGCACGGGGTGAAAAACTGTTTTTT. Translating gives CASSPRQARGEKLFF.

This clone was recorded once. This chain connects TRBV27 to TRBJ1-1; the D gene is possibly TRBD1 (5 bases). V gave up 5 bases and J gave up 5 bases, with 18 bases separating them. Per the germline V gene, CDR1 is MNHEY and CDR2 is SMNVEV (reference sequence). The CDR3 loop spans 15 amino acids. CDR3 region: CASSPKTGLRTEAFF. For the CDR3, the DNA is TGTGCCAGCAGTCCTAAGACGGGACTAAGGACTGAAGCTTTCTTT.

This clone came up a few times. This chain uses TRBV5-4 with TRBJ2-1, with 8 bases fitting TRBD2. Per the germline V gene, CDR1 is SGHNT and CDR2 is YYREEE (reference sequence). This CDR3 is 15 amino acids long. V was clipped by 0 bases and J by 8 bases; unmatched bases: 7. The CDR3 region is CASSLGVAGWDEQFF. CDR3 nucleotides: TGTGCCAGCAGCTTGGGGGTAGCGGGGTGGGATGAGCAGTTCTTC.

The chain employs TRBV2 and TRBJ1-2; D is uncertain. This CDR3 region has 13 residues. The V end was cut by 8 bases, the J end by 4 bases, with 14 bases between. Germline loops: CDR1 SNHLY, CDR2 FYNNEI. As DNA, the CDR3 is TGTGCCAGCTCTGAGGAGGGAAGCTATGGCTACACCTTC. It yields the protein CASSEEGSYGYTF.

The chain's CDR3 is CASSYQTGAYAGANVLTF. As DNA, the CDR3 is TGTGCCAGCAGCTATCAGACAGGGGCTTATGCTGGGGCCAACGTCCTGACTTTC. J is TRBJ2-6 and V is TRBV7-8, with 8 bases that match TRBD1. Trimming removed 4 bases from V and 2 bases from J; junction bases left unmatched: 10. Germline CDR1 is SGHVS and CDR2 is FQNEAQ. There are 18 residues in the CDR3.

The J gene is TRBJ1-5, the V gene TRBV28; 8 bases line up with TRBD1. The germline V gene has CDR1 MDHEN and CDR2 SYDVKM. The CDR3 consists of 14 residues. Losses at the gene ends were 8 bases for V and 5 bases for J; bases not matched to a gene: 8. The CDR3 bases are TGTGCCAGCGTTCCCGGACAGGGCCATCAGCCCCAGCATTTT. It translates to CASVPGQGHQPQHF.

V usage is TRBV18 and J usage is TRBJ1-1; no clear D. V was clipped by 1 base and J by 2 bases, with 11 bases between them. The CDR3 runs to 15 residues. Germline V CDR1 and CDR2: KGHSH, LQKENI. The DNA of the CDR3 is TGTGCCAGCTCACCACGCGTCACGGTAAACACTGAAGCTTTCTTT. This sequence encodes CASSPRVTVNTEAFF.

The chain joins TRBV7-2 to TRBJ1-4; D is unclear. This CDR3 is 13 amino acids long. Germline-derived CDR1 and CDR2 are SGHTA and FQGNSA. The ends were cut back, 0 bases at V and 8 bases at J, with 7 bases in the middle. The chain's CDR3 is CASSLAYGEKLFF. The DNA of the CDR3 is TGTGCCAGCAGCTTAGCGTACGGGGAAAAACTGTTTTTT.

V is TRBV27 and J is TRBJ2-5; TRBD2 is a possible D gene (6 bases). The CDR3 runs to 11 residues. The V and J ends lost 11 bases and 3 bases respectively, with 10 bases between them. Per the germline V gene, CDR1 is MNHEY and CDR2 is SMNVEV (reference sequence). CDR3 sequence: CAPTGEETQYF. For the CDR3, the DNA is TGTGCCCCCACGGGGGAAGAGACCCAGTACTTC.

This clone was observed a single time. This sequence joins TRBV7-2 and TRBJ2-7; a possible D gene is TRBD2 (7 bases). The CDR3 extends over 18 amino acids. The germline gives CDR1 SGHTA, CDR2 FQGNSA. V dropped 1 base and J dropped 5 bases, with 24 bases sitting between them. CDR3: CASSLVSPSGGGEDEQYF. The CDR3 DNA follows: TGTGCCAGCAGCTTAGTCTCCCCTAGCGGAGGGGGGGAGGACGAGCAGTACTTC.

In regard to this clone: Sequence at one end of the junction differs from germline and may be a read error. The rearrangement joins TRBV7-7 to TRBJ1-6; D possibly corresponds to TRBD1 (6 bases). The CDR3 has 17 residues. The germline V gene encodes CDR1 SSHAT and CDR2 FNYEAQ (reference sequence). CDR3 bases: TGTGCTAGCAGCGACGGCCCCAGCAGGGGTAAAAATTCACCCCTCCACTTT. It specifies CASSDGPSRGKNSPLHF.

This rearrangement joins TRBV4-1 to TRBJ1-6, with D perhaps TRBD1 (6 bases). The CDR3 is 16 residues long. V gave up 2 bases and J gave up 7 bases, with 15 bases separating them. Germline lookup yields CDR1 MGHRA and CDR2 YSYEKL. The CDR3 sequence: CASSQSPGQTNSPLHF. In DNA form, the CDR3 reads TGCGCCAGCAGCCAATCCCCCGGACAGACCAATTCACCCCTCCACTTT.

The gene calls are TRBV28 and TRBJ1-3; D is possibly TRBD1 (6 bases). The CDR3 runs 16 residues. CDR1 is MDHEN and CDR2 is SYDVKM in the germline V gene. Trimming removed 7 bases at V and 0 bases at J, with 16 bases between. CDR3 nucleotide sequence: TGTGCCAGCACCCGGGGGGGCTCTCTCTCTGGAAACACCATATATTTT. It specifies CASTRGGSLSGNTIYF.

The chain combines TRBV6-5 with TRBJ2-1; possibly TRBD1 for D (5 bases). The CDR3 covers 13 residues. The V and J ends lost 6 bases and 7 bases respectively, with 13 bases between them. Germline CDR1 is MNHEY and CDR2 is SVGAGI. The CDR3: CASRKDRINEQFF. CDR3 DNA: TGTGCCAGCAGGAAAGACAGAATTAATGAGCAGTTCTTC.

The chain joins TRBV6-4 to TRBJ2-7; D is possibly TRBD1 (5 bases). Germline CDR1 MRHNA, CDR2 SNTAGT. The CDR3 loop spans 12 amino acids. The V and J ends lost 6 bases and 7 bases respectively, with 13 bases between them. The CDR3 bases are TGTGCCAGCAGGGTTGAACAGGCGGAGCAGTACTTC. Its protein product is CASRVEQAEQYF.

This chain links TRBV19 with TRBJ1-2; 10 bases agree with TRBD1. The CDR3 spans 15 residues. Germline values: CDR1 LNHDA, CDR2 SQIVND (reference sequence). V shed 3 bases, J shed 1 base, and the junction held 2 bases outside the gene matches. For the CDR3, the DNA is TGTGCCAGTAGTATGGGGGACAGGGGTAACTATGGCTACACCTTC. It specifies CASSMGDRGNYGYTF.

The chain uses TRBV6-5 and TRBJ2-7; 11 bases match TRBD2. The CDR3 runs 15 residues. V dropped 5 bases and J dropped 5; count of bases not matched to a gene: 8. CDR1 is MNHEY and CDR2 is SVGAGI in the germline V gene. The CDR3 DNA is TGTGCCAGCAGTCAAACTAGCGGGAGTATCCACGAGCAGTACTTC. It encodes CASSQTSGSIHEQYF.